This T cell receptor (beta chain) emerged from a study of cytotoxic CD8 clonotypes in ibrutinib-treated CLL. Study-level points and caveats: On treatment, the uncommon public clonotypes contracted or remained stable.

TCRdb's copy holds only in-frame clones and misses some; the assay was immunoSEQ multiplex PCR. The sample shows 250,000 to 350,000 clones, around 69% of them seen only once. A remark on this clone: Its target is unknown.

CDR3 length: 15 residues. Trimming stripped 1 base from V and 4 bases from J, with 10 bases between. Germline CDR1 reads MGHDK; CDR2 reads SYGVNS. The sample here was PBMCs, taken at disease progression, from a patient treated with ibrutinib. The chain is built from TRBV25-1 and TRBJ1-4; possible D gene TRBD1, 5 bases. The source is a human donor with chronic lymphocytic leukemia. DNA for the CDR3: TGTGCCAGCAGTGAATCGCGGGGGGTTAATGAAAAACTGTTTTTT. Translated: CASSESRGVNEKLFF.